A single sample gave rise to the 8 T cell receptor beta chains below, sequenced in a study of T cells in Graves' hyperthyroidism and ophthalmopathy. The CDR3 regions of TCR beta were amplified from RNA transcripts. The HTBI primer set drove a first-round RT-PCR of the TCR CDR3. In TCRdb, the multiplex PCR reads were re-called with MiXCR into one record per CDR3 protein. Seen here are around 300,000 distinct CDR3 sequences, roughly 13% observed once, and the top ten hold 34%. Material for sequencing was blood. The receptors derive from a woman in her forties with Graves' ophthalmopathy.

This clonotype was counted at least ten times. The chain uses TRBV24-1 and TRBJ1-5; TRBD1 matches at 9 bases. The CDR3 runs to 15 residues. Trimming cost V 5 bases and J 5 bases; bases outside gene matches: 6. Germline-derived CDR1 and CDR2 are KGHDR and SFDVKD. The CDR3, as DNA: TGTGCCACCAGTGGACCGGGACAGGGACATCAGCCCCAGCATTTT. It is translated as CATSGPGQGHQPQHF.

This rearrangement joins TRBV7-8 to TRBJ2-7, with 10 bases that match TRBD1. CDR1 is SGHVS, CDR2 FQNEAQ, per germline. The CDR3 has 17 residues. J gave up 6 bases and V 4 bases, and 15 bases lay outside the gene matches. The CDR3 spells CASSYERTGTGDREQYF. DNA of the CDR3: TGTGCCAGCAGCTACGAAAGGACAGGGACAGGGGATCGCGAGCAGTACTTC.

Comments on this clonotype: It may be a read error: a sequence one base away is much more abundant. V is TRBV20-1 and J is TRBJ2-7; no reliable D call. This CDR3 spans 13 amino acids. Germline-derived CDR1 and CDR2 are DFQATT and SNEGSKA (reference sequence). The CDR3: CSARGLGSYEQHF. The CDR3 region has the DNA TGCAGTGCTAGAGGGCTGGGGTCCTACGAGCAGCACTTC.

This clonotype was seen ten or more times. This chain uses TRBV2 with TRBJ1-4; D is uncertain. In germline, CDR1 is SNHLY, CDR2 FYNNEI. CDR3 length: 13 amino acids. Deletions cut 6 bases from V and 8 bases from J, with 13 bases between. This chain's CDR3 is CASRRTPYEKLFF. The CDR3 nucleotides read TGTGCCAGCAGGCGGACCCCGTACGAAAAACTGTTTTTT.

The chain is built from TRBV5-1 and TRBJ1-4, with 7 positions matching TRBD1. The germline V gene has CDR1 SGHRS and CDR2 YFSETQ. V lost 2 bases, J lost 7 bases, and 11 bases stayed unmatched. CDR3 length: 16 amino acids. CDR3 protein: CASSLRPPTGPEKLFF. For the CDR3, the DNA is TGCGCCAGCAGCTTACGACCCCCGACAGGGCCTGAAAAACTGTTTTTT.

This clonotype was observed at least ten times. V is TRBV28 and J is TRBJ1-4; D is unresolved. CDR1 is MDHEN, CDR2 SYDVKM, per germline. The CDR3 is made up of 14 amino acids. Trimming took off 1 base at V and 8 bases at J, with 11 bases between the two ends. This CDR3 reads CASSLSGEREKLFF. The CDR3 coding sequence is TGTGCCAGCAGTTTATCAGGTGAACGGGAAAAACTGTTTTTT.

The sample holds many counts of this clonotype. This sequence joins TRBV6-1 and TRBJ2-1; D might be TRBD2 (6 bases). Trimming removed 8 bases from V and 7 bases from J, with 18 bases in between. This CDR3 has 14 amino acids. In germline, CDR1 is MNHNS, CDR2 SASEGT. CDR3 nucleotide sequence: TGTGCCAGCTCCGCCTGGACTATTTCTAATGAGCAGTTCTTC. This sequence encodes CASSAWTISNEQFF.

This clonotype has ten or more counts. This chain connects TRBV4-1 to TRBJ1-2, with 7 bases lining up with TRBD1. This CDR3 comprises 19 residues. CDR1 is MGHRA and CDR2 is YSYEKL in the germline V gene. Trimming took 2 bases from V and 5 from J; bases not matched to a gene: 20. CDR3 DNA sequence: TGCGCCAGCAGCCAAAAGGGTGTCATAGGTCTGGGACAGACATATGGCTACACCTTC. It specifies CASSQKGVIGLGQTYGYTF.